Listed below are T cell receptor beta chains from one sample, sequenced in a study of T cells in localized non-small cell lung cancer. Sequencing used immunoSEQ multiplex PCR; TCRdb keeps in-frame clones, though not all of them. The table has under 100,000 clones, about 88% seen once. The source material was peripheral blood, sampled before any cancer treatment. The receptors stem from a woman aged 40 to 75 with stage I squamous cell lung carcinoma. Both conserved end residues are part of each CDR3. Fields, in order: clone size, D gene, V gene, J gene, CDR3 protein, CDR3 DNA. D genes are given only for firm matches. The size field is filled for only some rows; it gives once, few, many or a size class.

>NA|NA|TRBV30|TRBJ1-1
CAWSVLRDYTEAFF
TGTGCCTGGAGTGTACTCAGAGACTACACTGAAGCTTTCTTT
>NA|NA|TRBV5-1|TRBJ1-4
CASSLGATVNEKLFF
TGCGCCAGCAGCTTGGGGGCCACAGTTAATGAAAAACTGTTTTTT
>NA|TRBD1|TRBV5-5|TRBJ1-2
CASSVRQGAGSYGYTF
TGTGCCAGCAGCGTGCGACAGGGGGCTGGATCCTATGGCTACACCTTC
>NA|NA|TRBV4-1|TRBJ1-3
CASSQDYREGNTIYF
TGCGCCAGCAGCCAAGATTATAGGGAGGGAAACACCATATATTTT
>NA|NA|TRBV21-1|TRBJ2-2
CASSKARTGPSNTGELFF
TGTGCCAGCAGCAAAGCCAGGACAGGGCCTTCGAACACCGGGGAGCTGTTTTTT
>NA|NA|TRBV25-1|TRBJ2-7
CASRGDSYEQYF
TGTGCCAGCAGGGGCGATTCCTACGAGCAGTACTTC
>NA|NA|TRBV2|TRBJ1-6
CASSEDLRGSPLHF
TGTGCCAGCAGTGAGGACCTTCGGGGTTCACCCCTCCACTTT
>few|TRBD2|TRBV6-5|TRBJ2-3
CASSYTLAGGTDTQYF
TGTGCCAGCAGTTACACACTAGCGGGGGGCACAGATACGCAGTATTTT
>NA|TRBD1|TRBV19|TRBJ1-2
CASSIDGTGAGYGYTF
TGTGCCAGTAGTATAGATGGGACAGGGGCTGGCTATGGCTACACCTTC
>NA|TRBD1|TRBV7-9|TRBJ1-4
CASSLGQGNEKLFF
TGTGCCAGCAGCCTGGGACAGGGGAATGAAAAACTGTTTTTT
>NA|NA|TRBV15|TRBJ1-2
CATSIDADYGYTF
TGTGCCACCAGCATAGACGCCGACTATGGCTACACCTTC
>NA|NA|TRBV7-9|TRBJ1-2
CASSLNYGYTF
TGTGCCAGCAGCCTCAACTATGGCTACACCTTC
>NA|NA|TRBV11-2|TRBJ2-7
CASSLDGGLFSYEQYF
TGTGCCAGCAGCTTAGACGGTGGCCTTTTCTCCTACGAGCAGTACTTC
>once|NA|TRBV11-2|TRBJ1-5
CASSLGRDQPQHF
TGTGCCAGCAGCTTAGGAAGGGATCAGCCCCAGCATTTT
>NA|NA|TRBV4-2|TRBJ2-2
CASSQDLVDANTGELFF
TGTGCCAGCAGCCAAGACTTGGTAGACGCGAACACCGGGGAGCTGTTTTTT
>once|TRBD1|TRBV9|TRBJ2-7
CASSVEQGSSYEQYF
TGTGCCAGCAGCGTAGAACAGGGGAGCTCCTACGAGCAGTACTTC
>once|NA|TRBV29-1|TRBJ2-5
CSVLTPGTPGETQYF
TGCAGCGTTTTGACTCCGGGGACCCCTGGGGAGACCCAGTACTTC
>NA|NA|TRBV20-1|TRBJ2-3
CSATPTDTQYF
TGCAGTGCCACACCCACAGATACGCAGTATTTT
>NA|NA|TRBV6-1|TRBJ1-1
CASTAQSFMNTEAFF
TGTGCCAGCACGGCACAGTCCTTCATGAACACTGAAGCTTTCTTT
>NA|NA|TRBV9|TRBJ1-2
CASSDHGGLTNYGYTF
TGTGCCAGCAGCGATCACGGGGGGCTCACTAACTATGGCTACACCTTC